One sample yielded the 2 T cell receptor beta chains listed below, sequenced in a study of cytomegalovirus exposure and HLA in healthy donors. The PCR used 60 Vbeta and 13 Jbeta primers. TCRdb's table, derived via immunoSEQ multiplex PCR, lists solely in-frame clones and lacks some. The profile shows about 90,000 clones, roughly four fifths of them singletons. The specimen sequenced was PBMCs. The source is a woman aged 40-49 years in good health and CMV-seropositive.

The V and J genes are TRBV7-6 and TRBJ2-1, with TRBD2 matching over 11 bases. The CDR3 runs to 14 residues. Germline CDR1 is SGHVS and CDR2 is FNYEAQ. Trimming removed 1 base from V and 9 bases from J; junction bases left unmatched: 2. The CDR3 DNA reads as TGTGCCAGCAGCTTAGAAGGGACTAGCGGTGAGCAGTTCTTC. Its translation: CASSLEGTSGEQFF. Variable domain in full (rest from reference TRBV7-6 and TRBJ2-1): GAGVSQSPRYKVTKRGQDVALRCDPISGHVSLYWYRQALGQGPEFLTYFNYEAQQDKSGLPNDRFSAERPEGSISTLTIQRTEQRDSAMYRCASSLEGTSGEQFFGPGTRLTVL.

This clone was recorded only once. The rearrangement joins TRBV7-3 to TRBJ2-3, with D tentatively TRBD2 (5 bases). From germline, CDR1 is SGHTA and CDR2 FQGTGA. V was clipped by 3 bases and J by 4 bases, with 14 bases between them. The CDR3 has 15 residues. The CDR3 loop is CASSLTIALSDTQYF. The CDR3 DNA sequence: TGTGCCAGCAGCTTGACCATAGCGCTCTCAGATACGCAGTATTTT.